This T cell receptor beta chain comes out of a study of T cell repertoires in cytomegalovirus infection. The overall study: Public signatures in TCR beta pointed to CMV infection and matching HLA type. Points from the study as a whole: Based on cumulative public TCR beta family frequency, carriers of CMV plus the relevant HLA were identified. In two of eight donors, the top clonotype was HLA-C-restricted CMV-specific.

TCRdb independently ran MiXCR on the reads; one entry per CDR3 protein. The data hold a few hundred thousand distinct CDR3 sequences, with about a sixth observed a single time. This clonotype has just a few counts. Its target is not known. There are 16 residues in the CDR3. V was pared by 0 bases and J by 4 bases, with 10 bases between. Looked up from germline, CDR1 is SGHTA and CDR2 is FQGTGA. The sequenced material came from PBMCs. The sequence was obtained from a human donor in good health (CMV status not recorded). Some clones in this sample may be carry-over from other donors' samples. The gene calls are TRBV7-3 and TRBJ2-6, with TRBD1 as a possible D gene (6 bases). This chain's CDR3 is CASSLTGGAGANVLTF. The CDR3 DNA is TGTGCCAGCAGCTTAACTGGGGGCGCCGGGGCCAACGTCCTGACTTTC.